These 28 T cell receptor beta chains were all obtained from the same sample, sequenced in a study of blood T cell repertoires in COVID-19. Generated by immunoSEQ multiplex PCR, the TCRdb table keeps only in-frame clones and is missing some. The sample carries around 70,000 clones, 70% to 90% recorded once. Material for sequencing was peripheral blood. These receptors came from a man aged 65-85 years with acute or convalescent COVID-19.

The rearrangement uses TRBV5-1 and TRBJ2-3; D is unresolved. Germline V gene lookup returns CDR1 SGHRS and CDR2 YFSETQ. CDR3 length equals 14 residues. The V and J ends lost 1 base and 0 bases respectively, with 6 bases between them. The CDR3 sequence is CASSLSTSTDTQYF. The CDR3 region has the DNA TGCGCCAGCAGCTTGAGCACTAGCACAGATACGCAGTATTTT.

The CDR3 loop is CSVAGQATNEKLFF. CDR3 nucleotides: TGCAGCGTTGCGGGACAGGCAACTAATGAAAAACTGTTTTTT. V and J are TRBV29-1 and TRBJ1-4; 8 positions agree with TRBD1. Germline lookup yields CDR1 SQVTM and CDR2 ANQGSEA. This CDR3 contains 14 residues. With 4 bases clipped from V and 0 bases from J, the junction kept 1 base outside the gene matches.

The CDR3 region has the DNA TGTGCCAGCAGATGGACAGGGCCGAATTCACCCCTCCACTTT. Residues: CASRWTGPNSPLHF. The V gene is TRBV6-5, the J gene TRBJ1-6; 8 positions agree with TRBD1. The CDR3 consists of 14 residues. V trimming: 6 bases; J trimming: 7 bases; junction bases outside the gene matches: 5. The germline V gene has CDR1 MNHEY and CDR2 SVGAGI.

The chain recombines TRBV28 with TRBJ1-1; perhaps TRBD1 as D (5 bases). Germline CDR1 is MDHEN and CDR2 is SYDVKM. The CDR3 is made up of 16 amino acids. The V end lost 8 bases, the J end lost 1 base, and 20 bases lay between the germline ends. CDR3 sequence reads: CASGGGAMSPNTEAFF. In nucleotides, the CDR3 is TGTGCCAGCGGCGGTGGGGCGATGTCCCCGAACACTGAAGCTTTCTTT.

J is TRBJ1-1 and V is TRBV5-5, with no clear D. The CDR3 is 13 amino acids. V lost 5 bases and J 0 bases, leaving 8 bases between the germline ends. Germline-derived CDR1 and CDR2 are SGHKS and YYEKEE (reference sequence). CDR3 DNA sequence: TGTGCCAGCAGGGAGGCCATGAACACTGAAGCTTTCTTT. It yields the protein CASREAMNTEAFF.

The chain employs TRBV7-2 and TRBJ2-1; TRBD2 aligns across 8 bases. V gave up 4 bases and J gave up 7 bases; unmatched junction bases: 12. There are 16 residues in the CDR3. Germline V lookup: CDR1 SGHTA, CDR2 FQGNSA. The DNA for the CDR3 is TGTGCCAGCAGCTCGGGGCCGGGGGGGTTCTCGAATGAGCAGTTCTTC. The encoded protein is CASSSGPGGFSNEQFF.

The CDR3 spells CASRIGGTGDTEAFF. DNA of the CDR3: TGCGCCAGCAGGATTGGAGGGACTGGGGACACTGAAGCTTTCTTT. V is TRBV5-1 and J is TRBJ1-1; maybe TRBD1 (5 bases). The V gene lost 5 bases and the J gene lost 3 bases, with 17 bases spanning the gap. Germline values: CDR1 SGHRS, CDR2 YFSETQ. The CDR3 runs 15 residues. The whole variable domain, remainder taken from reference TRBV5-1 and TRBJ1-1, is KAGVTQTPRYLIKTRGQQVTLSCSPISGHRSVSWYQQTPGQGLQFLFEYFSETQRNKGNFPGRFSGRQFSNSRSEMNVSTLELGDSALYLCASRIGGTGDTEAFFGQGTRLTVV.

This rearrangement joins TRBV28 to TRBJ2-3, with D perhaps matching TRBD2 (5 bases). This CDR3 contains 14 residues. V was trimmed by 8 bases and J by 5 bases, leaving 17 bases between them. Germline V gene data show CDR1 as MDHEN and CDR2 as SYDVKM. DNA for the CDR3: TGTGCCAGCGGCACGGAGGTTCGGGGAGATACGCAGTATTTT. Amino acids: CASGTEVRGDTQYF.

The chain links TRBV5-1 to TRBJ2-2, with D perhaps TRBD2 (5 bases). This CDR3 contains 13 residues. Trimming removed 6 bases at V and 7 bases at J, with 13 bases between. Germline CDR1 reads SGHRS; CDR2 reads YFSETQ. The CDR3 nucleotides read TGCGCCAGCACCATCGGGGTTAACGGGGAGCTGTTTTTT. Its protein is CASTIGVNGELFF. Full variable domain (rest looked up from reference TRBV5-1 and TRBJ2-2): KAGVTQTPRYLIKTRGQQVTLSCSPISGHRSVSWYQQTPGQGLQFLFEYFSETQRNKGNFPGRFSGRQFSNSRSEMNVSTLELGDSALYLCASTIGVNGELFFGEGSRLTVL.

V gene TRBV4-2 combines with J gene TRBJ2-7; the D gene is possibly TRBD2 (5 bases). Trimming cost V 0 bases and J 3 bases, with 15 bases left between them. CDR1 and CDR2 (germline): LGHNA, YNFKEQ. The CDR3 is 16 amino acids. CDR3 protein: CASSQDAGNRFYEQYF. The CDR3 DNA reads as TGTGCCAGCAGCCAAGATGCCGGGAATCGATTCTACGAGCAGTACTTC.

This clone was counted once. V and J are TRBV19 and TRBJ1-1; 7 nucleotides match TRBD1. V was clipped by 6 bases and J by 7 bases; unmatched bases: 5. The CDR3 loop spans 12 amino acids. Germline V gene lookup returns CDR1 LNHDA and CDR2 SQIVND (reference sequence). CDR3: CASSDRAFEAFF. The CDR3 coding sequence is TGTGCCAGTAGCGACAGGGCCTTTGAAGCTTTCTTT.

The chain combines TRBV18 with TRBJ2-5; 9 nucleotides align to TRBD2. Germline V CDR1 and CDR2: KGHSH, LQKENI. The CDR3 length is 16 residues. J gave up 4 bases and V 2 bases, and 8 bases lay outside the gene matches. This chain's CDR3 is CASSPNFSGSGETQYF. As DNA, the CDR3 is TGTGCCAGCTCACCAAACTTTAGCGGGAGCGGAGAGACCCAGTACTTC.

The rearrangement uses TRBV5-1 and TRBJ1-2; D uncertain. The CDR3 is 13 residues long. Germline loops: CDR1 SGHRS, CDR2 YFSETQ. Trimming stripped 2 bases from V and 2 bases from J, with 7 bases between. Written as DNA, the CDR3 is TGCGCCAGCAGCTTTGGTCGGAACTATGGCTACACCTTC. Amino acid sequence: CASSFGRNYGYTF.

This clone turned up a few times. This chain connects TRBV7-9 to TRBJ2-2, with D possibly matching TRBD2 (5 bases). The CDR3 has 14 amino acids. Trimming stripped 6 bases from V and 6 bases from J, with 14 bases between. The germline CDR1 and CDR2 sequences are SEHNR and FQNEAQ (reference sequence). The CDR3 DNA reads TGTGCCAGCAGGGACTTTTTGTTAGCCGGGGAGCTGTTTTTT. Its protein product is CASRDFLLAGELFF.

This rearrangement joins TRBV9 to TRBJ1-2, with D possibly being TRBD1 (5 bases). The V gene lost 3 bases and the J gene lost 2 bases, with 14 bases spanning the gap. Germline CDR1 and CDR2: SGDLS and YYNGEE. The CDR3 has 15 amino acids. The CDR3 is CASSESLTVNYGYTF. In nucleotides, the CDR3 is TGTGCCAGCAGCGAAAGCTTGACAGTAAACTATGGCTACACCTTC.

The chain uses TRBV5-1 and TRBJ2-7; 7 nucleotides match TRBD2. CDR3 length: 13 amino acids. Germline lookup yields CDR1 SGHRS and CDR2 YFSETQ. The trim removed 4 bases at V and 2 bases at J, leaving 3 bases unmatched. CDR3 bases: TGCGCCAGCAGCCCGGCGGGGGCCTACGAGCAGTACTTC. Amino acids: CASSPAGAYEQYF.

Of note for this clone: Other nucleotide sequences from this sample produce the same CDR3. V is TRBV6-5 and J is TRBJ2-7; 8 bases line up with TRBD2. The germline V gene has CDR1 MNHEY and CDR2 SVGAGI. The trim removed 6 bases at V and 0 bases at J, leaving 7 bases unmatched. This CDR3 region has 15 residues. The CDR3 spells CASRPKRGSSYEQYF. The DNA of the CDR3 is TGTGCCAGCAGACCTAAGCGGGGGAGCTCCTACGAGCAGTACTTC.

This rearrangement joins TRBV18 to TRBJ2-1; maybe TRBD2 (5 bases). V lost 3 bases and J 10 bases, leaving 13 bases between the germline ends. The CDR3 spans 13 residues. Germline CDR1 KGHSH, CDR2 LQKENI. The CDR3 is CASSPLPGYEQFF. The CDR3 DNA sequence: TGTGCCAGCTCACCCCTACCGGGGTACGAGCAGTTCTTC.

The chain combines TRBV7-6 with TRBJ2-7, with 10 bases aligning to TRBD1. V lost 3 bases to trimming and J lost 5 bases; unmatched junction nucleotides: 1. The germline V gene has CDR1 SGHVS and CDR2 FNYEAQ. The CDR3 is 13 residues long. The CDR3 protein is CASSLTGGNEQYF. CDR3 nucleotide sequence: TGTGCCAGCAGCTTGACAGGGGGCAACGAGCAGTACTTC.

The chain employs TRBV14 and TRBJ2-1; the D gene is possibly TRBD2 (5 bases). Germline lookup yields CDR1 SGHDN and CDR2 FVKESK. The CDR3 contains 15 residues. The V end was cut by 4 bases, the J end by 4 bases, with 14 bases between. The CDR3 loop is CASSPNGGLYNEQFF. The CDR3, as DNA: TGTGCCAGCAGCCCGAATGGCGGGCTTTACAATGAGCAGTTCTTC.

V usage is TRBV3-1 (or the pseudogene TRBV3-2) and J usage is TRBJ2-5, with 8 bases matching TRBD2. V lost 0 bases, J lost 1 base, and 1 base stayed unmatched. The CDR3 spans 15 residues. Germline CDR1 and CDR2: LGHDT and YNNKEL (reference sequence). CDR3 coding DNA: TGTGCCAGCAGCCAAGACCTAGCGGGCCAAGAGACCCAGTACTTC. This sequence encodes CASSQDLAGQETQYF.

The V and J genes are TRBV19 and TRBJ2-5; a possible D gene is TRBD1 (7 bases). V was clipped by 0 bases and J by 5 bases, with 13 bases between them. CDR3 length: 15 residues. Germline V lookup: CDR1 LNHDA, CDR2 SQIVND (reference sequence). CDR3 amino acids: CASSIEGRGRETQYF. CDR3 in DNA: TGTGCCAGTAGTATAGAGGGCAGGGGGAGGGAGACCCAGTACTTC.

The chain recombines TRBV7-9 with TRBJ1-1; no reliable D call. From germline, CDR1 is SEHNR and CDR2 FQNEAQ (reference sequence). This CDR3 is 14 amino acids long. Deletions cut 7 bases from V and 0 bases from J, with 12 bases between. In DNA form, the CDR3 reads TGTGCCAGCATCGACACTTACATGAACACTGAAGCTTTCTTT. Protein: CASIDTYMNTEAFF.

The V call is TRBV15, the J call TRBJ2-7; TRBD2 aligns across 15 bases. The CDR3 consists of 16 residues. The V gene's germline CDR1 is LNHNV and CDR2 YYDKDF (reference sequence). Trimming took 5 bases from V and 6 from J; bases not matched to a gene: 8. CDR3 loop: CATSPGTSGRSSEQYF. In DNA form, the CDR3 reads TGTGCCACCAGCCCCGGGACTAGCGGGAGGTCGTCCGAGCAGTACTTC.

In this sample, this clone turned up a few times. The rearrangement joins TRBV19 to TRBJ1-6, with 7 nucleotides matching TRBD1. CDR1 is LNHDA, CDR2 SQIVND, per germline (reference sequence). V shed 4 bases, J shed 7 bases, and the junction held 1 base outside the gene matches. The CDR3 consists of 13 residues. CDR3 residues: CASSTRGNSPLHF. In DNA form, the CDR3 reads TGTGCCAGTAGTACCAGGGGGAATTCACCCCTCCACTTT. The whole variable domain, remainder taken from reference TRBV19 and TRBJ1-6, is DGGITQSPKYLFRKEGQNVTLSCEQNLNHDAMYWYRQDPGQGLRLIYYSQIVNDFQKGDIAEGYSVSREKKESFPLTVTSAQKNPTAFYLCASSTRGNSPLHFGNGTRLTVT.

This chain joins TRBV6-1 and TRBJ1-5; D call uncertain. V was cut by 5 bases and J by 0 bases, with 17 bases left in between. CDR3 length: 17 residues. Germline V gene lookup returns CDR1 MNHNS and CDR2 SASEGT. The CDR3 loop is CASSKERPRGSNQPQHF. For the CDR3, the DNA is TGTGCCAGCAGTAAAGAGCGGCCAAGAGGTAGCAATCAGCCCCAGCATTTT.

The rearrangement joins TRBV12-3 or TRBV12-4 to TRBJ2-4, with TRBD1 as a possible D gene (5 bases). CDR3 size: 13 residues. The germline V and J ends were trimmed by 6 bases and 6 bases, with 12 bases remaining between them. In DNA, the CDR3 is TGTGCCAGCAGCCTAGGGGTGACAAACATTCAGTACTTC. It encodes CASSLGVTNIQYF.

The rearrangement links TRBV3-1 (or the pseudogene TRBV3-2) to TRBJ1-1; no clear D gene. The CDR3 covers 14 residues. The V gene lost 4 bases and the J gene lost 5 bases, with 14 bases spanning the gap. The germline V gene encodes CDR1 LGHDT and CDR2 YNNKEL (reference sequence). This chain's CDR3 is CASSPGGRRTEAFF. CDR3 in DNA: TGTGCCAGCAGCCCGGGAGGTAGGCGAACTGAAGCTTTCTTT.